These 20 T cell receptor beta chains were sequenced from one sample in a study of blood T cell repertoires in COVID-19. The repertoire was sequenced with immunoSEQ multiplex PCR; TCRdb's copy has only in-frame clones and lacks some. Of about 62,000 clones listed, more than 60% are singletons. The sequenced sample consisted of peripheral blood. These receptors originate from a man aged 55 to 70 with acute or convalescent COVID-19.

This chain connects TRBV5-4 to TRBJ2-5; 10 bases line up with TRBD2. Germline V CDR1 and CDR2: SGHNT, YYREEE (reference sequence). This CDR3 comprises 14 residues. The V segment lost 3 bases and the J segment 3 bases; nucleotides outside the gene matches: 2. As DNA, the CDR3 is TGTGCCAGCAGCTCCGGACTAGCGGAAGAGACCCAGTACTTC. Amino acid sequence: CASSSGLAEETQYF.

The chain couples TRBV6-1 to TRBJ2-7, with 7 bases identical to TRBD1. V trimming: 6 bases; J trimming: 2 bases; junction bases outside the gene matches: 7. Germline V gene data show CDR1 as MNHNS and CDR2 as SASEGT. CDR3 size: 14 residues. As DNA, the CDR3 is TGTGCCAGCAGCTATTCCGGGACAGCCTACGAGCAGTACTTC. Amino acids: CASSYSGTAYEQYF.

CDR3 bases: TGTGCCAGTAGTATGAGGCGCGGAGCGGCCCAGCATTTT. Its translation: CASSMRRGAAQHF. The chain combines TRBV19 with TRBJ1-5; D call uncertain. V was pared by 3 bases and J by 11 bases, with 14 bases between. This CDR3 is 13 amino acids long. Germline CDR1 is LNHDA and CDR2 is SQIVND (reference sequence). Using reference TRBV19 and TRBJ1-5 for the parts outside the CDR3, the full variable domain is DGGITQSPKYLFRKEGQNVTLSCEQNLNHDAMYWYRQDPGQGLRLIYYSQIVNDFQKGDIAEGYSVSREKKESFPLTVTSAQKNPTAFYLCASSMRRGAAQHFGDGTRLSIL.

This clone appeared once. The chain links TRBV6-5 to TRBJ2-3; 9 nucleotides align to TRBD2. The CDR3 has 16 residues. The V segment lost 4 bases and the J segment 3 bases; nucleotides outside the gene matches: 8. Germline V gene data show CDR1 as MNHEY and CDR2 as SVGAGI. CDR3 amino acids: CASSSSGGRATDTQYF. The CDR3 DNA is TGTGCCAGCAGTTCCTCGGGCGGGAGGGCAACAGATACGCAGTATTTT.

This rearrangement joins TRBV11-2 to TRBJ2-3; 7 positions match TRBD2. From germline, CDR1 is SGHAT and CDR2 FQNNGV. CDR3 size: 18 residues. Unmatched junction bases numbered 13, after V lost 4 bases and J lost 0 bases. CDR3 nucleotides: TGTGCCAGCAGCTCTCCTCCCCCGGGGGGAACTAGCACAGATACGCAGTATTTT. It encodes CASSSPPPGGTSTDTQYF.

The chain couples TRBV3-1 (or the pseudogene TRBV3-2) to TRBJ2-3; D perhaps matches TRBD2 (5 bases). Looked up from germline, CDR1 is LGHDT and CDR2 is YNNKEL (reference sequence). The CDR3 spans 13 residues. V was clipped by 8 bases and J by 3 bases, with 12 bases between them. The CDR3 coding sequence is TGTGCCAGCTGGCGGTCGGGAACAGATACGCAGTATTTT. This codes for CASWRSGTDTQYF.

J is TRBJ2-1 and V is TRBV7-9; tentatively, D is TRBD2 (6 bases). CDR1 SEHNR and CDR2 FQNEAQ come from the germline V gene (reference sequence). The length of the CDR3 is 15 residues. Trimming took 0 bases from V and 8 from J, leaving 14 bases between them. CDR3 nucleotides: TGTGCCAGCAGCTTAGCGGGAGGATCCGTCCATGAGCAGTTCTTC. Encoded protein: CASSLAGGSVHEQFF.

The chain carries TRBV7-3 and TRBJ2-1; 9 bases agree with TRBD2. CDR3 length: 15 amino acids. Germline V gene lookup returns CDR1 SGHTA and CDR2 FQGTGA. The junction had 5 bases not matched to a gene; V was cut back by 3 bases and J by 5 bases. The CDR3 region has the DNA TGTGCCAGCAGCTTGCTAGCGGGATTAAACAATGAGCAGTTCTTC. Its translation: CASSLLAGLNNEQFF.

This clone was found once. The V call is TRBV2, the J call TRBJ1-1, with no clear D. CDR1 SNHLY and CDR2 FYNNEI come from the germline V gene. The CDR3 sequence is 12 residues long. The V end was cut by 5 bases, the J end by 1 base, with 5 bases between. The CDR3 sequence is CASSWQNTEAFF. In nucleotides, the CDR3 is TGTGCCAGCAGTTGGCAGAACACTGAAGCTTTCTTT.

In this sample, this clone turned up once. This chain joins TRBV6-2 or TRBV6-3 and TRBJ2-1, with TRBD2 identical over 10 bases. Losses at the gene ends were 1 base for V and 9 bases for J; bases not matched to a gene: 3. Germline-derived CDR1 and CDR2 are MNHEY and SVGEGT. CDR3 length equals 14 residues. CDR3 residues: CASSYLVAGGEQFF. The CDR3 nucleotides read TGTGCCAGCAGTTACTTGGTAGCGGGAGGTGAGCAGTTCTTC.

The chain couples TRBV5-1 to TRBJ2-5; the D gene is possibly TRBD2 (5 bases). V lost 2 bases to trimming and J lost 1 base, with 12 bases between them. This CDR3 is built from 15 residues. Germline-derived CDR1 and CDR2 are SGHRS and YFSETQ. Here the CDR3 reads CASSFGDVGQETQYF. Written as DNA, the CDR3 is TGCGCCAGCAGCTTCGGGGATGTGGGCCAAGAGACCCAGTACTTC.

This clone appeared a single time. This chain links TRBV4-2 with TRBJ1-4; D gene unclear. The CDR3 has 15 residues. V lost 0 bases and J lost 4, with 9 bases in between. From germline, CDR1 is LGHNA and CDR2 YNFKEQ. This CDR3 reads CASSQDSTSNEKLFF. DNA for the CDR3: TGTGCCAGCAGCCAAGATAGCACGAGTAATGAAAAACTGTTTTTT.

The chain employs TRBV5-1 and TRBJ2-7; maybe TRBD1 (6 bases). CDR3 length: 13 residues. The germline V and J ends were trimmed by 4 bases and 0 bases, with 8 bases remaining between them. Germline loops: CDR1 SGHRS, CDR2 YFSETQ. CDR3 DNA sequence: TGCGCCAGCAGCAAAGGGGGCTCCTACGAGCAGTACTTC. Residues: CASSKGGSYEQYF. The variable domain in full, completed from reference TRBV5-1 and TRBJ2-7, reads KAGVTQTPRYLIKTRGQQVTLSCSPISGHRSVSWYQQTPGQGLQFLFEYFSETQRNKGNFPGRFSGRQFSNSRSEMNVSTLELGDSALYLCASSKGGSYEQYFGPGTRLTVT.

The chain uses TRBV27 and TRBJ2-7; D possibly corresponds to TRBD2 (5 bases). The germline gives CDR1 MNHEY, CDR2 SMNVEV (reference sequence). The CDR3 contains 13 residues. V was trimmed by 2 bases and J by 4 bases, leaving 9 bases between them. The CDR3 region is CASSLVRGYEQYF. In DNA, the CDR3 is TGTGCCAGCAGTTTAGTTCGGGGATACGAGCAGTACTTC.

The gene calls are TRBV5-1 and TRBJ2-7; 9 positions match TRBD1. Looked up from germline, CDR1 is SGHRS and CDR2 is YFSETQ. There are 16 residues in the CDR3. V lost 1 base to trimming and J lost 4 bases; unmatched junction nucleotides: 9. The CDR3 bases are TGCGCCAGCAGCTTGCTTGGGACAGGGATGGGGTACGAGCAGTACTTC. Protein: CASSLLGTGMGYEQYF.

V usage is TRBV12-3 or TRBV12-4 and J usage is TRBJ2-7; D gene unclear. The germline V and J ends were trimmed by 6 bases and 5 bases, with 14 bases remaining between them. This CDR3 has 13 residues. The CDR3 loop is CASSHMWAHEQYF. CDR3 DNA sequence: TGTGCCAGCAGCCACATGTGGGCCCACGAGCAGTACTTC.

This clone was observed once. The chain joins TRBV30 to TRBJ2-5; 8 bases are a match to TRBD1. Germline V gives CDR1 GTSNPN, CDR2 SVGIG (reference sequence). V shed 4 bases, J shed 1 base, and the junction held 5 bases outside the gene matches. The CDR3 extends over 14 amino acids. CDR3 loop: CAWTGGGIQETQYF. CDR3 DNA sequence: TGTGCCTGGACAGGGGGCGGGATCCAAGAGACCCAGTACTTC.

This clone was counted once. CDR3 coding DNA: TGTGCCAGCAGTGACCACAGGGGAAGCAATCAGCCCCAGCATTTT. The encoded protein is CASSDHRGSNQPQHF. The V call is TRBV6-1, the J call TRBJ1-5; 7 bases are shared with TRBD1. This CDR3 has 15 residues. Germline assignment: CDR1 MNHNS and CDR2 SASEGT. The junction had 3 bases not matched to a gene; V was cut back by 3 bases and J by 1 base.

The rearrangement joins TRBV19 to TRBJ2-7, with TRBD2 matching 9 bases. CDR3 length equals 14 residues. Germline lookup yields CDR1 LNHDA and CDR2 SQIVND (reference sequence). Losses at the gene ends were 3 bases for V and 3 bases for J; bases not matched to a gene: 3. The CDR3 bases are TGTGCCAGTAGTATGGCACTAGCGGGCTACGAGCAGTACTTC. It is translated as CASSMALAGYEQYF. Combining the CDR3 with reference TRBV19 and TRBJ2-7 gives the whole variable domain DGGITQSPKYLFRKEGQNVTLSCEQNLNHDAMYWYRQDPGQGLRLIYYSQIVNDFQKGDIAEGYSVSREKKESFPLTVTSAQKNPTAFYLCASSMALAGYEQYFGPGTRLTVT.

The gene calls are TRBV3-1 (or the pseudogene TRBV3-2) and TRBJ2-2; D perhaps matches TRBD1 (5 bases). V was pared by 1 base and J by 6 bases, with 9 bases between. CDR1 and CDR2 from the germline V gene are LGHDT and YNNKEL (reference sequence). The CDR3 is made up of 14 amino acids. CDR3 bases: TGTGCCAGCAGCCAAGTCCCAGGGCCCGGGGAGCTGTTTTTT. Its protein product is CASSQVPGPGELFF.